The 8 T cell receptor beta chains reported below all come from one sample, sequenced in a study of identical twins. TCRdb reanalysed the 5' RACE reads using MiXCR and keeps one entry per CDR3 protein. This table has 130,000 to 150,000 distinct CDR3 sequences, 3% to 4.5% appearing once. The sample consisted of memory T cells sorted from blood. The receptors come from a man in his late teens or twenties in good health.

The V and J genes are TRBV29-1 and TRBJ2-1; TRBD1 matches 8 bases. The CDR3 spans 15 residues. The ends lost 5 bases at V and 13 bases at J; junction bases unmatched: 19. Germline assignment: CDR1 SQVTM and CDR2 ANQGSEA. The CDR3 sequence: CSVRTAGTGPLPQFF. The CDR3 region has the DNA TGCAGCGTTCGTACCGCCGGGACAGGACCCTTGCCTCAGTTCTTC.

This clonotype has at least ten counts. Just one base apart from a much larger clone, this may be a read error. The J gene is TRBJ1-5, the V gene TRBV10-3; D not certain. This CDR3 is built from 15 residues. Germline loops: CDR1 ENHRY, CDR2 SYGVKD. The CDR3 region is CAISESSRFTQTQHF. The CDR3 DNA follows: TGTGCCATCAGTGAGTCGTCCCGGTTTACTCAGACCCAGCATTTT.

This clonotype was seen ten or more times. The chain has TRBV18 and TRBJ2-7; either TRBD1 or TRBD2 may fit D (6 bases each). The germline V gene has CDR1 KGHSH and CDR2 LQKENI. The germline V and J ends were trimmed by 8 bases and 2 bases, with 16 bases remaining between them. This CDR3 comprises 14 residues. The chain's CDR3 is CASAGGGVPYEQYF. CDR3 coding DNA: TGTGCCAGCGCCGGGGGCGGGGTGCCCTACGAGCAGTACTTC.

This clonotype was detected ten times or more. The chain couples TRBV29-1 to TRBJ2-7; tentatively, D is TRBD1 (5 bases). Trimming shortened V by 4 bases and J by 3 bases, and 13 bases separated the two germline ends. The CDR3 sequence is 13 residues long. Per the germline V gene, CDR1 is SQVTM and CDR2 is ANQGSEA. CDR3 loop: CSVGGQGNYEQYF. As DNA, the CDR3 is TGCAGCGTTGGGGGCCAGGGAAACTACGAGCAGTACTTC.

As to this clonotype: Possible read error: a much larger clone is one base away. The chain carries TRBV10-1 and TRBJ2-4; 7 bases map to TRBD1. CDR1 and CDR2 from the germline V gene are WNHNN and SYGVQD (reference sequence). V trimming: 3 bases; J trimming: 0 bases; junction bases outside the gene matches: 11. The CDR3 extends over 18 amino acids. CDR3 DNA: TGCGCCAGCAGTGACGAGGGGGCGCGGATGGCAGCCAAAAACATTCAGTACTTC. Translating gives CASSDEGARMAAKNIQYF.

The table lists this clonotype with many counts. For the CDR3, the DNA is TGCAGCGTTGAATCCCGCACAGATACGCAGTATTTT. Its translation is CSVESRTDTQYF. This sequence joins TRBV29-1 and TRBJ2-3; no firm D call. Germline V gene lookup returns CDR1 SQVTM and CDR2 ANQGSEA. The V and J ends lost 2 bases and 1 base respectively, with 4 bases between them. This CDR3 is built from 12 residues.

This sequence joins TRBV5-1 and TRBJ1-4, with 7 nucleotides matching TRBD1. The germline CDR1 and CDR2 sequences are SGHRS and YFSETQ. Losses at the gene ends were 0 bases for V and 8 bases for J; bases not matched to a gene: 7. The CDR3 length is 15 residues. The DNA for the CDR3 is TGCGCCAGCAGCTTGGGACGGACAGGTGGCGAAAAACTGTTTTTT. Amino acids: CASSLGRTGGEKLFF.

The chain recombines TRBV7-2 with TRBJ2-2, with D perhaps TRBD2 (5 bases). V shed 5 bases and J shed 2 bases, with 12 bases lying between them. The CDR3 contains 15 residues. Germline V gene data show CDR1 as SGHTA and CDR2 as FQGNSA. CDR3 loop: CASSRRRPNTGELFF. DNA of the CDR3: TGTGCCAGCAGCCGCCGGAGGCCTAACACCGGGGAGCTGTTTTTT.